Sequencing of this T cell receptor beta chain was carried out in a study of blood T cells in healthy people across ages. General study points: Donor CMV status, an unknown factor, possibly confounded changes in expanded clonotypes.

Comments on this clonotype: Its antigen is not identified.

Germline V gene data show CDR1 as MNHEY and CDR2 as SVGEGT. The CDR3 loop spans 14 amino acids. V was shortened by 9 bases and J by 11 bases, with 23 bases between the two germline ends. Then a second PCR, running about 7 to 11 cycles, was carried out with a sample-barcoded 5' primer and a J-beta primer mix. In TCRdb, the 5' RACE reads were re-called with MiXCR into one record per CDR3 protein. The profile shows some 640,000 distinct CDR3 sequences, approximately 49% of them singletons. This chain joins TRBV6-2 or TRBV6-3 and TRBJ2-1; D tentatively reads TRBD1 or TRBD2 (5 bases each). Sequenced material: blood. The origin of this receptor is a woman aged 55-69 years in good health. The CDR3 here is CASNRDRGDWKQFF. CDR3 sequence (DNA): TGTGCCAGTAACCGGGACCGGGGTGATTGGAAGCAGTTCTTC.